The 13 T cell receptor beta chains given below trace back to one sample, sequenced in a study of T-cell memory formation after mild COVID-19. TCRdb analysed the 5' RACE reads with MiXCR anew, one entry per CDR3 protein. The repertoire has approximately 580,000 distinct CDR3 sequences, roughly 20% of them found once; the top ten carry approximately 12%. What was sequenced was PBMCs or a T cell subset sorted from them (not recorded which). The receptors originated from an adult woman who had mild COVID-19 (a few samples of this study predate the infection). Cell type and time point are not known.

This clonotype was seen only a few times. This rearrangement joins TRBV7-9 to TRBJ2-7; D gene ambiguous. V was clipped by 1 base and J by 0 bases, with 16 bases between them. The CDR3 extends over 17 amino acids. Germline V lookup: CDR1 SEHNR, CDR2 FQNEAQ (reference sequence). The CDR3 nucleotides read TGTGCCAGCAGCTTAGGGCAGAGCCTCATCATCTCCTACGAGCAGTACTTC. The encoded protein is CASSLGQSLIISYEQYF.

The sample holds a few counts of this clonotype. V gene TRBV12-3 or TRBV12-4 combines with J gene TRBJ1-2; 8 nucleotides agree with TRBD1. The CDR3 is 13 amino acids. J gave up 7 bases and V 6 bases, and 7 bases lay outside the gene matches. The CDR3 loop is CASSLSTGGGYTF. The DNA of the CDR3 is TGTGCCAGCAGCCTTTCCACAGGGGGTGGCTACACCTTC.

In nucleotides, the CDR3 is TGTGCCACCAGTGACGGACAGGGACAGACCCAGTACTTC. It translates to CATSDGQGQTQYF. The rearrangement joins TRBV24-1 to TRBJ2-5, with TRBD1 matching 8 bases. With 4 bases clipped from V and 6 bases from J, the junction kept 3 bases outside the gene matches. CDR1 and CDR2 from the germline V gene are KGHDR and SFDVKD. The CDR3 extends over 13 amino acids.

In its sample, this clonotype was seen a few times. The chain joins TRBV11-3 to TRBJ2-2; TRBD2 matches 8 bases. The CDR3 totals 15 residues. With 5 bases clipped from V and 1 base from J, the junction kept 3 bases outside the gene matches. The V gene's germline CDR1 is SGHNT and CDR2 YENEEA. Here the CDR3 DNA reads TGTGCCAGCAGCCACGCGGGGGGGAACACCGGGGAGCTGTTTTTT. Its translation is CASSHAGGNTGELFF.

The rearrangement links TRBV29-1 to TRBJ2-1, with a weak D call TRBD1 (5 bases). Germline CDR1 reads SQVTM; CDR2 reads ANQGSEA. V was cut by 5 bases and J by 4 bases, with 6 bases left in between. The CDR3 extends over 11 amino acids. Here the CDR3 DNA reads TGCAGCGTTAGACAGTACAATGAGCAGTTCTTC. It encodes CSVRQYNEQFF.

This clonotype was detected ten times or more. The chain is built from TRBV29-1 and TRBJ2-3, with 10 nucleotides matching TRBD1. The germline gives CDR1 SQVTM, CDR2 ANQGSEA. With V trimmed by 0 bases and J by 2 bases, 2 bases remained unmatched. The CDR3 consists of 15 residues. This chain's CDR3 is CSVEDGTGATDTQYF. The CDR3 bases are TGCAGCGTTGAAGATGGGACAGGGGCCACAGATACGCAGTATTTT.

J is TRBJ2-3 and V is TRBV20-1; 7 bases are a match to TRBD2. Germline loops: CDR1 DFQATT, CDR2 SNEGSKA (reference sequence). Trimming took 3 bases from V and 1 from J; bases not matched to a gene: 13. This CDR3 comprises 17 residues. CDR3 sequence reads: CSASIDRGSLGTDTQYF. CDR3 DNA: TGCAGTGCTAGTATAGACCGCGGGAGTTTAGGCACAGATACGCAGTATTTT.

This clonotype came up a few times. The CDR3 DNA is TGCGCCAGCAGCCCCCCGGGCCGGGACAACACAGATACGCAGTATTTT. Protein sequence: CASSPPGRDNTDTQYF. The V call is TRBV23-1, the J call TRBJ2-3, with D tentatively TRBD1 (6 bases). TRBV23-1 falls under the ORF class, with uncertain function. V lost 6 bases, J lost 2 bases, and 18 bases lay in between. The CDR3 extends over 16 amino acids.

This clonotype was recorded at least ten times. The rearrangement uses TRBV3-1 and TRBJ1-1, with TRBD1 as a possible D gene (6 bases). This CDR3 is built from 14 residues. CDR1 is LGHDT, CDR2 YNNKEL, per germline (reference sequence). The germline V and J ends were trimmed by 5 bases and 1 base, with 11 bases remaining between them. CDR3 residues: CASSMRGQNTEAFF. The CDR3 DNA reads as TGTGCCAGCAGCATGCGGGGACAGAACACTGAAGCTTTCTTT.

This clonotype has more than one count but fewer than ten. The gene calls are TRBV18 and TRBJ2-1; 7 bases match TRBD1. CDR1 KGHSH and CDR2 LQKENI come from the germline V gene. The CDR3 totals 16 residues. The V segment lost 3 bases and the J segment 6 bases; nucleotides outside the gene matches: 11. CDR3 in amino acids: CASSPLLQGTSNEQFF. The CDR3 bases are TGTGCCAGCTCACCTTTATTACAGGGGACCTCCAATGAGCAGTTCTTC.

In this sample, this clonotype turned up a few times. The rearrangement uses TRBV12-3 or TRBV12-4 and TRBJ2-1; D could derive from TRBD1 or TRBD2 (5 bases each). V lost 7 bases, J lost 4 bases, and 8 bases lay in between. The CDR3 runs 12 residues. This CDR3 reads CASTGPYNEQFF. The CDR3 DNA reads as TGTGCCAGCACGGGACCTTACAATGAGCAGTTCTTC.

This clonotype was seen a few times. Here the CDR3 reads CASTKTGEGANEQFF. The CDR3 region has the DNA TGTGCCAGCACCAAGACAGGGGAAGGGGCAAATGAGCAGTTCTTC. The rearrangement uses TRBV6-2 or TRBV6-3 and TRBJ2-1; 8 bases align to TRBD1. Germline assignment: CDR1 MNHEY and CDR2 SVGEGT. The CDR3 runs to 15 residues. With V trimmed by 7 bases and J by 7 bases, 12 bases remained unmatched.

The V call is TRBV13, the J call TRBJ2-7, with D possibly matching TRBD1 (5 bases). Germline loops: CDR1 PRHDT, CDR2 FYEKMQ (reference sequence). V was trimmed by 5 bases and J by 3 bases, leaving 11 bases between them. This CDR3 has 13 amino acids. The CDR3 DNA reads TGTGCCAGCAGCGAATCAGGGTTCTACGAGCAGTACTTC. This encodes CASSESGFYEQYF.